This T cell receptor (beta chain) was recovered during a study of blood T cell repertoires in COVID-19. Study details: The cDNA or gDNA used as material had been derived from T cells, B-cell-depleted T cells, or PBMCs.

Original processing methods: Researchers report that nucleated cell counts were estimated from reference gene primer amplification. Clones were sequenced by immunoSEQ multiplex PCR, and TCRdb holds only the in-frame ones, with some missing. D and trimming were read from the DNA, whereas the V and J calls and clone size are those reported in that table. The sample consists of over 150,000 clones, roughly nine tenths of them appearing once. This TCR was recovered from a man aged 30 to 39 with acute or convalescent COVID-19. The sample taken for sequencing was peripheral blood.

DNA of the CDR3: TGTGCCAGCAGTTTATATGAGGGCTATGGCTACACCTTC. Amino acid sequence: CASSLYEGYGYTF. The chain is built from TRBV27 and TRBJ1-2, with D hard to call. The CDR3 runs to 13 residues. Trimming took 1 base from V and 4 from J, leaving 7 bases between them. CDR1 is MNHEY, CDR2 SMNVEV, per germline (reference sequence).